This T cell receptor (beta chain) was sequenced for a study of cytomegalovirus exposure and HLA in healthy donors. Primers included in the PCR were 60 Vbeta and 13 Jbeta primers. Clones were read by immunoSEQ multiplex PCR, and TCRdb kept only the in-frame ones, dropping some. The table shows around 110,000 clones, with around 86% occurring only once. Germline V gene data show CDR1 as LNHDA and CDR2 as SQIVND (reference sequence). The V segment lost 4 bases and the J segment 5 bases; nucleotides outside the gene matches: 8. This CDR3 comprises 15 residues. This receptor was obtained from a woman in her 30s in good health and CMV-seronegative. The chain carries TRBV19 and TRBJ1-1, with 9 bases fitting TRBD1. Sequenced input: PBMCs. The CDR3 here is CASSTLDRGETEAFF. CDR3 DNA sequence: TGTGCCAGTAGTACCCTTGACAGGGGGGAAACTGAAGCTTTCTTT.